This TCR beta chain derives from a study of blood T cell repertoires in COVID-19. Across the study: Collection of acute and convalescent COVID-19 samples took place in the United States, Italy and Spain.

Trimming removed 1 base from V and 3 bases from J, with 13 bases in between. The CDR3 length is 16 residues. CDR1 is KGHSH and CDR2 is LQKENI in the germline V gene. Per the study methods: Estimated nucleated cell counts came from reference gene primer amplification. Repertoires were generated with immunoSEQ multiplex PCR, while TCRdb's copy carries only in-frame clones and drops some. V and J calls and clone size are those listed in that table; D and trimming were worked out from the DNA. The sample comprises over 200,000 clones, approximately 87% of which are singletons, and about 3.1% rests with the top ten.

The chain is built from TRBV18 and TRBJ2-1, with TRBD2 as a possible D gene (6 bases). Material for sequencing was PBMCs or T cells enriched from blood (not recorded which). This TCR was recovered from a woman in her 50s in a cohort exposed to, infected with or recovered from COVID-19 (not recorded which). CDR3 region: CASSPQGLGGYNEQFF. CDR3 bases: TGTGCCAGCTCACCACAGGGCCTCGGGGGCTACAATGAGCAGTTCTTC.